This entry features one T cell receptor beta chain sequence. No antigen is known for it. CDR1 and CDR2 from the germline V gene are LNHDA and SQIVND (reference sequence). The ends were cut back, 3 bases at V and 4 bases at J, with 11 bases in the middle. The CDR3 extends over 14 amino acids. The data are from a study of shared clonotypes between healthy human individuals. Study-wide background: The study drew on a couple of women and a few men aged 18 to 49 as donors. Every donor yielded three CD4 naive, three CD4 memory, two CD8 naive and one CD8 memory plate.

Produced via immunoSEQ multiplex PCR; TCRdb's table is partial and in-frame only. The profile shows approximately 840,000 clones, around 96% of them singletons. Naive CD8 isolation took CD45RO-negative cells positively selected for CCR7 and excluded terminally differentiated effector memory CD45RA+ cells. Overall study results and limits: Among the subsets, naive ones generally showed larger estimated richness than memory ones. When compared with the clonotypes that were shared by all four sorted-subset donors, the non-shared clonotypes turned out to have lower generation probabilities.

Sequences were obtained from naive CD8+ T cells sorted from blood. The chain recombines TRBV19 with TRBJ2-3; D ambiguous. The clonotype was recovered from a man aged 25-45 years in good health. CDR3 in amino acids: CASSILGIADTQYF. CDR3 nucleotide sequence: TGTGCCAGTAGTATCCTGGGAATCGCAGATACGCAGTATTTT.